The clone carrying this TCR beta chain was picked up one time. Its cognate antigen is unknown. The source of the sample is a study of T cell repertoires in cytomegalovirus infection. Study in general: Indications of both CMV infection and matching HLA type were provided by public TCR beta signatures. Study conclusions and caveats: Identification of carriers of CMV plus the relevant HLA was performed using cumulative public TCR beta family frequency.

TCRdb analysed the reads with MiXCR anew, one entry per CDR3 protein. Altogether 400,000 to 600,000 distinct CDR3 sequences are present, about 39% being singletons, with the ten largest covering just under 45%. The germline CDR1 and CDR2 sequences are SQVTM and ANQGSEA. The CDR3 runs 14 residues. The germline V and J ends were trimmed by 4 bases and 4 bases, with 16 bases remaining between them. The chain has TRBV29-1 and TRBJ1-2; D not certain. Material: cultured PBMCs, obtained from culture after CMV antigen stimulation. This receptor was identified in a human donor in good health (CMV status not recorded). Some clones in this sample may be carry-over from other donors' samples. The CDR3 DNA reads TGCAGCGTTGGGATCGGCGGGGAGGGCTATGGCTACACCTTC. It codes for CSVGIGGEGYGYTF.